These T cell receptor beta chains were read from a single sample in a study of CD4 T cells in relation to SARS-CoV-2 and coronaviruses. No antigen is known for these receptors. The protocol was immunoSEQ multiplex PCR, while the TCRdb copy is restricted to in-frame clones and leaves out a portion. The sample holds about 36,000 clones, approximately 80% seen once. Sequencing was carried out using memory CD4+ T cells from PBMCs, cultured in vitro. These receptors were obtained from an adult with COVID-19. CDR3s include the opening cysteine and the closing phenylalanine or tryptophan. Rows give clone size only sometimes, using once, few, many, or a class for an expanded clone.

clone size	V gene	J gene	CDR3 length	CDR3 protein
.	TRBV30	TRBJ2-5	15	CAWSHHTSGAETQYF
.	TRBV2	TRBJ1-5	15	CASMGERARGQPQHF
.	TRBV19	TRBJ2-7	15	CASSILAGPSYEQYF
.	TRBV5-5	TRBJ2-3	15	CASSLIWTQGDTQYF
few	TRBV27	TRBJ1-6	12	CASSYRNSPLHF
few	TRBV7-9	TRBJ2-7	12	CASSPLGNEQYF
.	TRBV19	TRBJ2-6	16	CASEGRSKPGANVLTF
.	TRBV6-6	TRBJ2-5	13	CASSRSRSETQYF
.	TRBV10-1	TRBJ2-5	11	CASSFQETQYF
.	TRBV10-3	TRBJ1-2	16	CAISEALTGEDYGYTF
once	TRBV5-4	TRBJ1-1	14	CASSLGGGVPEAFF
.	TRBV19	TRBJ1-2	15	CASSMSRGRDHGYTF
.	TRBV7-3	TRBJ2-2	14	CASSPTSLTGELFF
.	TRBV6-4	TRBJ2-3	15	CASSAGTSGGDTQYF
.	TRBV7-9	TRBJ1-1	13	CASVGQGNTEAFF
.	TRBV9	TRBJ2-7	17	CASAPRATGGALHEQYF
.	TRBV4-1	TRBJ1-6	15	CASSQEGQGRAPLHF
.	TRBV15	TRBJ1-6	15	CATSKSRDHNSPLHF
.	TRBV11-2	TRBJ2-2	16	CASTVIAGDLTGELFF
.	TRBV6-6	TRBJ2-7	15	CASSFTGTGGYEQYF
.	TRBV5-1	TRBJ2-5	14	CASSSGGYQETQYF
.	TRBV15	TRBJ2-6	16	CATSRTAGSGANVLTF
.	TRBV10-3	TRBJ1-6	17	CAISESVRSSYNSPLHF
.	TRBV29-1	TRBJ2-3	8	CSVDSQYF
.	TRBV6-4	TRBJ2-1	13	CASSVSSLDEQFF
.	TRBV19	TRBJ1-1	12	CASSIGNRGPFF
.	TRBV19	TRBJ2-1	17	CASSTGLPSQSYNEQFF
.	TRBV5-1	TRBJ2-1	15	CASSTGTADYNEQFF
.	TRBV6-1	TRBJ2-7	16	CASSEGGWVFSYEQYF
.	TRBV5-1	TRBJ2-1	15	CASSLGVGGYNEQFF
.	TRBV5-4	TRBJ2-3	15	CASSAEGLRTDTQYF
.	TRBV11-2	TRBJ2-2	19	CASSLVLAGGPFSTGELFF
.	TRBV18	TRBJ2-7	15	CASSPGQGGRYEQYF
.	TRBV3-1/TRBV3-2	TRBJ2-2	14	CASSLGAGAGELFF
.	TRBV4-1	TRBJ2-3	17	CASSRAPGLAPVDTQYF
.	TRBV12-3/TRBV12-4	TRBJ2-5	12	CASQRDGETQYF
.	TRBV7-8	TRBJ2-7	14	CASSRAGTSNEQYF
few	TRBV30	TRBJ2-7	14	CAWSELAPPYEQYF
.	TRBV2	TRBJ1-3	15	CASSELTGAGNTIYF
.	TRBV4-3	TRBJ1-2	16	CASSPSPAGENYGYTF
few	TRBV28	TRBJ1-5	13	CASVWDRAQPQHF
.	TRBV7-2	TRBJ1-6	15	CASSLDWAANSPLHF
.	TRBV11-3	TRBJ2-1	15	CASSSVAGAQNEQFF
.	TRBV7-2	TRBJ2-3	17	CASSLARAGTSTDTQYF
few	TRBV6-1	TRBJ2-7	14	CASSEYRGRDEQYF
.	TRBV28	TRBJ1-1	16	CASSFPRGRRNTEAFF
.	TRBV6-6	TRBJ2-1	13	CASRDRAYNEQFF
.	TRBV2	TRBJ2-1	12	CAGGTSGTFQFF
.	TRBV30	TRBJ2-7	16	CAWSYTRTSGYVEQYF
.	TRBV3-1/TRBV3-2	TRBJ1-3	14	CASSPGTAGNTIYF
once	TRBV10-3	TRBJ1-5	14	CAISEAQGNQPQHF
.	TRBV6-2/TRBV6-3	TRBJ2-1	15	CASSYESLPYNEQFF
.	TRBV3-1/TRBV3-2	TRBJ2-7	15	CASSQAGGRRYEQYF
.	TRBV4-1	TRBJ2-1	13	CASSQEISGEQFF
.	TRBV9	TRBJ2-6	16	CASSVGHFSGANVLTF
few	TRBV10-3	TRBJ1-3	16	CAIRDQLTGAGNTIYF
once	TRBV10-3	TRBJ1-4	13	CATRGATNEKLFF
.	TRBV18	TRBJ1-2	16	CASSGNTGLTNYGYTF